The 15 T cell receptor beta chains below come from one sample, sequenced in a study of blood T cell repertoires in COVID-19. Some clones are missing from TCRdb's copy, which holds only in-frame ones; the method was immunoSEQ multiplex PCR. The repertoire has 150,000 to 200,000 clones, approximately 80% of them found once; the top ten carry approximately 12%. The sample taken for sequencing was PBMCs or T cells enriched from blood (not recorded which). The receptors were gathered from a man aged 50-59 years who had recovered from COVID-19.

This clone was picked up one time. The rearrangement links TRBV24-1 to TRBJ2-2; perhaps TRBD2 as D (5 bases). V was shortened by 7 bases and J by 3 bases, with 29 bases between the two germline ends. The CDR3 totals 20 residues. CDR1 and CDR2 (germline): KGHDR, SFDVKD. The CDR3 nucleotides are TGTGCCACCAGCGCCATATCAGGAGAGGGTAGTTCCGTACACACCGGGGAGCTGTTTTTT. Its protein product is CATSAISGEGSSVHTGELFF.

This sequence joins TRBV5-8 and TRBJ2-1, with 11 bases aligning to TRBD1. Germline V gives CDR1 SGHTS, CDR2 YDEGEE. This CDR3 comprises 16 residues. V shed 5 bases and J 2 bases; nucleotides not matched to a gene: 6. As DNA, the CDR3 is TGTGCCAGCAGATCTCGGACAGGGGGCACCTACAATGAGCAGTTCTTC. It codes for CASRSRTGGTYNEQFF. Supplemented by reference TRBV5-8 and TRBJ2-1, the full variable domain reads EAGVTQSPTHLIKTRGQQATLRCSPISGHTSVYWYQQALGLGLQFLLWYDEGEERNRGNFPPRFSGRQFPNYSSELNVNALELEDSALYLCASRSRTGGTYNEQFFGPGTRLTVL.

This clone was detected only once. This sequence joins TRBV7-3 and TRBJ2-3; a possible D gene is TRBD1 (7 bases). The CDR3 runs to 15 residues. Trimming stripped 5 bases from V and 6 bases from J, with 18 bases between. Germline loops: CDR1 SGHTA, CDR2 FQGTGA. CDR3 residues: CASSPRGAAADTQYF. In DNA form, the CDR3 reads TGTGCCAGCAGCCCCAGGGGGGCCGCTGCGGATACGCAGTATTTT.

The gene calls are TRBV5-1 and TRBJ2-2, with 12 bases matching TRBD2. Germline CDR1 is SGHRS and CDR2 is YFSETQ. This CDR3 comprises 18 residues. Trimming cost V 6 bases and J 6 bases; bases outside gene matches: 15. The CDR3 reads CASNDPFTSGGHAGELFF. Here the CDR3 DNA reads TGCGCCAGCAACGACCCCTTTACTAGCGGGGGGCACGCCGGGGAGCTGTTTTTT.

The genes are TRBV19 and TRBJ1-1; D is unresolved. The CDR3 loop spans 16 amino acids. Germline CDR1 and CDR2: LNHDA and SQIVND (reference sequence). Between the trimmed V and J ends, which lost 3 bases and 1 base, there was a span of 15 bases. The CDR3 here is CASSIRKIRGNTEAFF. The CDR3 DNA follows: TGTGCCAGTAGTATCAGAAAGATACGGGGGAACACTGAAGCTTTCTTT.

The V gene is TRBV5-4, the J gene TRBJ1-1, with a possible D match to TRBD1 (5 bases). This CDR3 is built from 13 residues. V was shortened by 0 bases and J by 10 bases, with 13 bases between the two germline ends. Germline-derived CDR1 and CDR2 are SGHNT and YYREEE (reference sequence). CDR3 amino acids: CASSLGQGSGAFF. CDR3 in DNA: TGTGCCAGCAGCTTGGGCCAGGGCAGTGGAGCTTTCTTT. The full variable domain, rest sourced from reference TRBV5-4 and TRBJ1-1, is ETGVTQSPTHLIKTRGQQVTLRCSSQSGHNTVSWYQQALGQGPQFIFQYYREEENGRGNFPPRFSGLQFPNYSSELNVNALELDDSALYLCASSLGQGSGAFFGQGTRLTVV.

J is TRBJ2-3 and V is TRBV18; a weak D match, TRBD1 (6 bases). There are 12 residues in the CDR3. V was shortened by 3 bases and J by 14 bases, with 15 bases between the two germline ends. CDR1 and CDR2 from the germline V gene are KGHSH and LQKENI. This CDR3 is CASSPDRRVGYF. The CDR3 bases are TGTGCCAGCTCACCCGACAGGCGGGTTGGGTATTTT.

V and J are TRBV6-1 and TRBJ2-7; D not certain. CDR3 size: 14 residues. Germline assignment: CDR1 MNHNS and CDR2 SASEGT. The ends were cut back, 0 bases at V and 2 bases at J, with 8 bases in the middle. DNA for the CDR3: TGTGCCAGCAGTGAAGCGTGGTTAGCCTACGAGCAGTACTTC. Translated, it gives CASSEAWLAYEQYF.

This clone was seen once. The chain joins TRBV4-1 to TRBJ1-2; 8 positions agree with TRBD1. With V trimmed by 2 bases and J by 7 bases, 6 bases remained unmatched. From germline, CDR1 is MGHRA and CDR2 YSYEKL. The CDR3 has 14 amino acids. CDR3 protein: CASSQQGTGGGYTF. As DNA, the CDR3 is TGCGCCAGCAGCCAACAGGGGACAGGAGGTGGCTACACCTTC.

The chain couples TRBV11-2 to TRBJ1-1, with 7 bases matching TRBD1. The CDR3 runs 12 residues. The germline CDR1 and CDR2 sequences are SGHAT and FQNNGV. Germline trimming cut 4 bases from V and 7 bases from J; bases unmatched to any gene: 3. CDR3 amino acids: CASSSTGYEAFF. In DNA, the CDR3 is TGTGCCAGCAGCTCGACAGGGTATGAAGCTTTCTTT.

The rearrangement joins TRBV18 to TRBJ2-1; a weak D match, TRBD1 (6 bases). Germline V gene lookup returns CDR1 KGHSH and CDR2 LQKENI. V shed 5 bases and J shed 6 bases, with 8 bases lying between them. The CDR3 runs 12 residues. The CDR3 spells CASSARGNEQFF. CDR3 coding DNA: TGTGCCAGCTCAGCCAGGGGCAATGAGCAGTTCTTC.

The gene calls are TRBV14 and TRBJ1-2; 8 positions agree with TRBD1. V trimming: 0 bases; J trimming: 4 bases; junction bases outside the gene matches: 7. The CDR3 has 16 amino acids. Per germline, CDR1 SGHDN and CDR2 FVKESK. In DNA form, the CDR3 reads TGTGCCAGCAGCCAAGAGGACAGGGCCAACAGCTATGGCTACACCTTC. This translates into CASSQEDRANSYGYTF.

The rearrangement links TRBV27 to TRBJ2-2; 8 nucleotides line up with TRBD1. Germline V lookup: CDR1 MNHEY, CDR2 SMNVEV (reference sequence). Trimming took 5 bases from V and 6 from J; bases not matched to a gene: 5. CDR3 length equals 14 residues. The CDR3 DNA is TGTGCCAGCAGTCGATCGGACAGGGCCGGGGAGCTGTTTTTT. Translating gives CASSRSDRAGELFF.

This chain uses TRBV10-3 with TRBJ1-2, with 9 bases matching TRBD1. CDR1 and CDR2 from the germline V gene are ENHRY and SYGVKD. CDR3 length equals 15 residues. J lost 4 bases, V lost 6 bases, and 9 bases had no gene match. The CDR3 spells CAISPWTGDSYGYTF. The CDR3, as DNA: TGTGCCATCAGCCCGTGGACAGGGGACTCCTATGGCTACACCTTC.

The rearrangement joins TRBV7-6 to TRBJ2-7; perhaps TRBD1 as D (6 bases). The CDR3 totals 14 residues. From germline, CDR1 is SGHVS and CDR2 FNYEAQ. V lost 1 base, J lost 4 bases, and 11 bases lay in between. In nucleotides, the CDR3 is TGTGCCAGCAGCTTAGGGGGGCGCGCGTACGAGCAGTACTTC. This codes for CASSLGGRAYEQYF.